Listed below are T cell receptor beta chains from one sample, sequenced in a study of metastatic and nonmetastatic thyroid tumors. TCRdb re-analyzed the PCR reads using MiXCR. The sample lists tens of thousands of clones; roughly an eighth were seen once. Material for sequencing was blood. These receptors originate from a female donor with papillary thyroid cancer or a benign thyroid nodule (not recorded which). Some clones in this sample may be carry-over from other donors' samples. Both conserved end residues are part of each CDR3. A D gene is named only where the DNA matches it firmly. Clone size is stated in some rows and not others, as once, few, many or a class when expanded.

J: TRBJ2-1; size: NA; length: 13; V: TRBV30; D: NA; DNA: TGTGCCGGGAGTGTAGTCGTCCCGGACGAGCAGTCCTTC; CDR3: CAGSVVVPDEQSF
J: TRBJ1-2; size: few; length: 14; V: TRBV28; D: NA; DNA: TGTGCCAGCGAGGACGCGGGCCGTCTCTATGGCTACACCTTC; CDR3: CASEDAGRLYGYTF
J: TRBJ1-1; size: many; length: 15; V: TRBV6-1; D: NA; DNA: TGTGCCAGCAGTGGGTTAGAGCGGGGACGAACTGAAGCTTTCTTT; CDR3: CASSGLERGRTEAFF
J: TRBJ2-2; size: NA; length: 18; V: TRBV28; D: TRBD2; DNA: TGTGCCAGCAGTGTCCCGGGACTAGCGGAAACGAACACCGGGGAGCTGTTTTTT; CDR3: CASSVPGLAETNTGELFF
J: TRBJ2-7; size: many; length: 15; V: TRBV15; D: NA; DNA: TGTGCCACCAGCAGAGATCTGGGCAGCTCCTACGAGCAGTACTTC; CDR3: CATSRDLGSSYEQYF
J: TRBJ2-3; size: many; length: 14; V: TRBV20-1; D: NA; DNA: TGCAGTGCTAGCCATACAGTTTTCACAGATACGCAGTATTTT; CDR3: CSASHTVFTDTQYF
J: TRBJ2-2; size: NA; length: 12; V: TRBV7-8; D: NA; DNA: TGTGCCAGCAGCGAGCAGACCGGGGAGCTGTTTTTT; CDR3: CASSEQTGELFF
J: TRBJ2-1; size: many; length: 13; V: TRBV7-9; D: TRBD2; DNA: TGTGCCAGCAGGTTCCTAGCGGGCCGAGAGCAGTTCTTC; CDR3: CASRFLAGREQFF
J: TRBJ1-4; size: few; length: 15; V: TRBV27; D: NA; DNA: TGTGCCAGCAGTCCGACAGGACTGGTTGGTGAAAAACTGTTTTTT; CDR3: CASSPTGLVGEKLFF
J: TRBJ2-4; size: many; length: 13; V: TRBV9; D: NA; DNA: TGTGCCAGCAGCGCGGGGGGACAGGATCGAAAGTACTTC; CDR3: CASSAGGQDRKYF
J: TRBJ1-2; size: many; length: 18; V: TRBV9; D: TRBD1; DNA: TGTGCCAGCAGCGCTCGACCGGGACAGGGATTGGCGGGGTTTGGCTACACCTTC; CDR3: CASSARPGQGLAGFGYTF
J: TRBJ2-1; size: many; length: 16; V: TRBV20-1; D: TRBD2; DNA: TGCAGTGCTAGAGGTGCAGGGACTAGCGGGAGGAGTGAGCAGTTCTTC; CDR3: CSARGAGTSGRSEQFF
J: TRBJ1-1; size: many; length: 13; V: TRBV7-3; D: NA; DNA: TGTGCCAGCAGCTCAGGGGCGAACACTGAAGCTTTCTTT; CDR3: CASSSGANTEAFF
J: TRBJ2-5; size: NA; length: 15; V: TRBV4-1; D: TRBD1; DNA: TGCGCCAGCAGCCGAACCCCGACAGGGTTCGAGACCCAGTACTTC; CDR3: CASSRTPTGFETQYF
J: TRBJ1-6; size: NA; length: 13; V: TRBV27; D: NA; DNA: TGTGCCAGCACGGCGGGGCATAATTCACCCCTCCACTTT; CDR3: CASTAGHNSPLHF
J: TRBJ2-5; size: NA; length: 15; V: TRBV15; D: TRBD2; DNA: TGTGCCACCATCAGAGATCGACGAGCGGGAGAGACCCAGCACTTC; CDR3: CATIRDRRAGETQHF
J: TRBJ2-7; size: NA; length: 13; V: TRBV7-9; D: NA; DNA: TGTGCCAGCAGCTTCAGTCATCTCTACGAGCAGTACTTC; CDR3: CASSFSHLYEQYF
J: TRBJ1-1; size: many; length: 13; V: TRBV2; D: TRBD1; DNA: TGTGCCACCTGGACAGGGGGCTACACTGAAGCTTTCTTT; CDR3: CATWTGGYTEAFF
J: TRBJ2-7; size: many; length: 15; V: TRBV4-3; D: TRBD2; DNA: TGCGCCAGCAGCCATGCCCCCAGCGGGAGAGGGGAGCAGTACTTC; CDR3: CASSHAPSGRGEQYF
J: TRBJ2-2; size: many; length: 14; V: TRBV5-1; D: NA; DNA: TGCGCCGGCCGTCTGAATTCGGGCACCGGGGAGCTGTTTTTT; CDR3: CAGRLNSGTGELFF
J: TRBJ2-4; size: many; length: 14; V: TRBV11-2; D: TRBD2; DNA: TGTGCCAGCAGCCGGGGACTAGGGGGAAACATTCAGTACTTC; CDR3: CASSRGLGGNIQYF
J: TRBJ2-5; size: many; length: 13; V: TRBV27; D: NA; DNA: TGTGCCAGCAGTTTTGGGGGACGAGAGACCCAGTACTTC; CDR3: CASSFGGRETQYF
J: TRBJ2-1; size: few; length: 15; V: TRBV27; D: NA; DNA: TGTGCCAGCAGTCGACCGGTACAGTGCCGCCATGAGCAGTTCTTC; CDR3: CASSRPVQCRHEQFF